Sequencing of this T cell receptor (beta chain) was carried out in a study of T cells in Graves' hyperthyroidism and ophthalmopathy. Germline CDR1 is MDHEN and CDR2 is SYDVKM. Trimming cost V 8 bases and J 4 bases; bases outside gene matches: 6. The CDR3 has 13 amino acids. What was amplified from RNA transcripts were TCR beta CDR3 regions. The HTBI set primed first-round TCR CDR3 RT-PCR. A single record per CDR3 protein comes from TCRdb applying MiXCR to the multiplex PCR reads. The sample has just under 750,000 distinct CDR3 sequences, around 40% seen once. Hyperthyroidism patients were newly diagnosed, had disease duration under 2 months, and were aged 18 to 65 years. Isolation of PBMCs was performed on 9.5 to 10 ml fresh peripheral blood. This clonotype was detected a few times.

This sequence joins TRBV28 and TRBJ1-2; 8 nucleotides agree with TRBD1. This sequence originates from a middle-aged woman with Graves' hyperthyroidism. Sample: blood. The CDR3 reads CASRETGAYGYTF. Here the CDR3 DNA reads TGTGCCAGCCGTGAGACAGGGGCCTATGGCTACACCTTC.